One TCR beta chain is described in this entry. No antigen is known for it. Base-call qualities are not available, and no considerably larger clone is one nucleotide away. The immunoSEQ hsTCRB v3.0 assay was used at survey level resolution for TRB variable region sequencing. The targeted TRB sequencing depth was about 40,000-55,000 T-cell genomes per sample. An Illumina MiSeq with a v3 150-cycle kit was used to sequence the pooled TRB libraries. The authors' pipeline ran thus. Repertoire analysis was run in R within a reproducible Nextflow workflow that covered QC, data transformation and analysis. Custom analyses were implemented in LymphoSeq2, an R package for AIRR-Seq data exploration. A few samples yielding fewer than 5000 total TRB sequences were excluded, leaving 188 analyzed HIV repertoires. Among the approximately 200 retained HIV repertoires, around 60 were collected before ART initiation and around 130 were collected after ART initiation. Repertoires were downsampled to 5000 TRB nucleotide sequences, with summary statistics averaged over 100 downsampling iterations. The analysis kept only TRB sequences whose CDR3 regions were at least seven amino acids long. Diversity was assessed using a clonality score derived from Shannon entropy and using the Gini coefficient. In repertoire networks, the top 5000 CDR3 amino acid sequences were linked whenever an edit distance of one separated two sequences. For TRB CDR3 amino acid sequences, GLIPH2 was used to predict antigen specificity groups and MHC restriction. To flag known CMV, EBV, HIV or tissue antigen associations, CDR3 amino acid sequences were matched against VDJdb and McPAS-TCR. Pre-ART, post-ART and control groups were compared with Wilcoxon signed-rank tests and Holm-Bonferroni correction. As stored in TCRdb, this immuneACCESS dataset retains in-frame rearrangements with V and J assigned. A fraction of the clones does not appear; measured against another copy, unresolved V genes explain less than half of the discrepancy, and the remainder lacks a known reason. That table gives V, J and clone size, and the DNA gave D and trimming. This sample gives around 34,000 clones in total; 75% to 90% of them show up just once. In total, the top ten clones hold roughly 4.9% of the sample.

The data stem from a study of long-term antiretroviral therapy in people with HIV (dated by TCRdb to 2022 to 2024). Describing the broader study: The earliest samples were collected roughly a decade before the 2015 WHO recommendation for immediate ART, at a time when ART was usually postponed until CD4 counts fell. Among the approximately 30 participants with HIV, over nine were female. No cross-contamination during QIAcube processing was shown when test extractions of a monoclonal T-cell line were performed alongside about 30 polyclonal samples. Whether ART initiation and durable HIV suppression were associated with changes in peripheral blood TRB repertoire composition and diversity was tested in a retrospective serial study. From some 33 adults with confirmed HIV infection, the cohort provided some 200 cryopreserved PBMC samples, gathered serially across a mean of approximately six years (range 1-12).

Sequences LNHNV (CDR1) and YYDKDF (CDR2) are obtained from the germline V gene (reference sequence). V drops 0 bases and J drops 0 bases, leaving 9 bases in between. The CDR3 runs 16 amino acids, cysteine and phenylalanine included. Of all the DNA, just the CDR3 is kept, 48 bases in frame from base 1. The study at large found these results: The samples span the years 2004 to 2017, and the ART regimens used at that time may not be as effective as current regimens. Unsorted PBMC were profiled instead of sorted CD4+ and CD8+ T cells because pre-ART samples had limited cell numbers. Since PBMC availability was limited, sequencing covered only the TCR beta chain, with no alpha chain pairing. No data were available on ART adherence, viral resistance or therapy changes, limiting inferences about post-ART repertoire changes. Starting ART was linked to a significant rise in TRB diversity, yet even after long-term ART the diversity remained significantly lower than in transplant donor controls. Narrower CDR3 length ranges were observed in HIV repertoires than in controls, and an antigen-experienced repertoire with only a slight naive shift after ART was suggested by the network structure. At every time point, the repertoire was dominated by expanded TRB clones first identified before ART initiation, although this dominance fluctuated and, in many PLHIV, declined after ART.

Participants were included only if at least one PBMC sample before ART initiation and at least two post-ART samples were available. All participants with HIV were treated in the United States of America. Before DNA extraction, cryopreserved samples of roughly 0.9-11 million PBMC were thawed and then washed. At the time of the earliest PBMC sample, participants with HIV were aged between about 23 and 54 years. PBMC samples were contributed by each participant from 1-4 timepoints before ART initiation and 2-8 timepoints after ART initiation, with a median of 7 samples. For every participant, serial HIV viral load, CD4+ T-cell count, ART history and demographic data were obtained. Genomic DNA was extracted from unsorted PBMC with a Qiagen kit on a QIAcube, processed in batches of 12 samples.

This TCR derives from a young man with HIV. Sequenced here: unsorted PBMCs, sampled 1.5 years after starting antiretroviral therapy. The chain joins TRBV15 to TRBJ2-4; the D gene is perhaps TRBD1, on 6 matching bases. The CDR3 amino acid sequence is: CATSRDLTGAKNIQYF. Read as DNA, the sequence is TGTGCCACCAGCAGAGATCTGACAGGAGCCAAAAACATTCAGTACTTC.